The 25 T cell receptor beta chains presented below share a single source sample, sequenced in a study of PD-1 blockade in mismatch repair-deficient tumors. Sequencing used immunoSEQ multiplex PCR; TCRdb keeps in-frame clones, though not all of them. The sample has around 25,000 clones; 65% to 85% are singletons. Sequencing used PBMCs, obtained before pembrolizumab treatment. These receptors originate from an adult with mismatch repair-deficient cancer.

This chain links TRBV14 with TRBJ2-1; D not resolved. Trimming stripped 2 bases from V and 8 bases from J, with 4 bases between. CDR1 is SGHDN, CDR2 FVKESK, per germline. CDR3 length equals 11 residues. The CDR3 here is CASSQLYEQFF. The CDR3 DNA sequence: TGTGCCAGCAGCCAACTCTATGAGCAGTTCTTC.

V is TRBV7-8 and J is TRBJ2-2, with a weak D call TRBD2 (6 bases). The V end lost 3 bases, the J end lost 6 bases, and 8 bases lay between the germline ends. Germline assignment: CDR1 SGHVS and CDR2 FQNEAQ. CDR3 length equals 13 residues. The CDR3 sequence is CASSFWGAGELFF. The CDR3 DNA is TGTGCCAGCAGCTTTTGGGGGGCCGGGGAGCTGTTTTTT.

Regarding this clone: Relative to the germline gene, one junction end is altered; a read error may explain this. V and J are TRBV5-4 and TRBJ2-3; TRBD2 might be the D (5 bases). In germline, CDR1 is SGHNT, CDR2 YYREEE (reference sequence). This CDR3 spans 15 amino acids. The CDR3 spells CASRLDRGFTDTQYF. The CDR3, as DNA: TGTGCCAGCAGATTGGACCGAGGGTTCACAGATACGCAGTATTTT.

The rearrangement links TRBV5-6 to TRBJ2-7, with 10 bases fitting TRBD2. The V segment lost 5 bases and the J segment 5 bases; nucleotides outside the gene matches: 10. The germline gives CDR1 SGHDT, CDR2 YYEEEE. This CDR3 has 15 residues. The chain's CDR3 is CASRPGLADVDEQYF. Here the CDR3 DNA reads TGTGCCAGCAGACCTGGACTAGCGGACGTAGACGAGCAGTACTTC.

The rearrangement uses TRBV5-1 and TRBJ2-7; no clear D gene. Trimming shortened V by 1 base and J by 2 bases, and 13 bases separated the two germline ends. Germline V gene lookup returns CDR1 SGHRS and CDR2 YFSETQ. The CDR3 totals 15 residues. In DNA form, the CDR3 reads TGCGCCAGCAGCTTGAGTGCGTCCCTAACCTACGAGCAGTACTTC. This sequence encodes CASSLSASLTYEQYF.

The chain is built from TRBV28 and TRBJ1-2; 7 positions agree with TRBD1. The J segment lost 2 bases and the V segment lost 4 bases, leaving 7 bases of the junction unmatched. The germline V gene has CDR1 MDHEN and CDR2 SYDVKM. The CDR3 runs to 15 residues. The CDR3 DNA follows: TGTGCCAGCAGTTCCCCGGGACAGCAGAACTATGGCTACACCTTC. Translation gives CASSSPGQQNYGYTF.

The chain is built from TRBV6-6 and TRBJ1-1; maybe TRBD1 (5 bases). The germline CDR1 and CDR2 sequences are MNHNY and SVGAGI (reference sequence). The CDR3 runs to 14 residues. V dropped 2 bases and J dropped 2 bases, with 9 bases sitting between them. The chain's CDR3 is CASSYGAGNTEAFF. CDR3 DNA: TGTGCCAGCAGTTACGGGGCAGGAAACACTGAAGCTTTCTTT.

This clone was recorded only once. The chain uses TRBV30 and TRBJ2-7, with 8 bases fitting TRBD2. Germline V gene sequence: CDR1 GTSNPN, CDR2 SVGIG (reference sequence). The CDR3 contains 14 residues. V dropped 5 bases and J dropped 0; count of bases not matched to a gene: 6. CDR3 in DNA: TGTGCCTGGGATAGACTAGCGAGCTCCTACGAGCAGTACTTC. Its protein product is CAWDRLASSYEQYF.

J is TRBJ1-1 and V is TRBV5-4, with a weak D call TRBD1 (5 bases). This CDR3 contains 13 residues. V gave up 1 base and J gave up 5 bases, with 9 bases separating them. Germline-derived CDR1 and CDR2 are SGHNT and YYREEE (reference sequence). DNA for the CDR3: TGTGCCAGCAGCTTGATGGGGGGTACTGAAGCTTTCTTT. It yields the protein CASSLMGGTEAFF.

The V call is TRBV19, the J call TRBJ1-4; 9 positions agree with TRBD1. V was pared by 5 bases and J by 6 bases, with 1 base of the junction left unmatched. Per germline, CDR1 LNHDA and CDR2 SQIVND (reference sequence). The CDR3 totals 13 residues. CDR3 DNA: TGTGCCAGTAGTTACAGGGGGCATGAAAAACTGTTTTTT. This translates into CASSYRGHEKLFF.

V and J are TRBV27 and TRBJ2-1; TRBD2 aligns across 9 bases. The CDR3 loop spans 17 amino acids. V was clipped by 1 base and J by 1 base; unmatched bases: 5. CDR1 and CDR2 from the germline V gene are MNHEY and SMNVEV (reference sequence). Here the CDR3 reads CASSLWRLAESYNEQFF. CDR3 nucleotides: TGTGCCAGCAGTTTATGGCGACTAGCGGAGTCCTACAATGAGCAGTTCTTC.

The V call is TRBV7-9, the J call TRBJ1-1; D is uncertain. Trimming cost V 5 bases and J 4 bases, with 17 bases left between them. The CDR3 extends over 15 amino acids. Per the germline V gene, CDR1 is SEHNR and CDR2 is FQNEAQ (reference sequence). The DNA of the CDR3 is TGTGCCAGCAGCCGCCCCGAAAGTTTCAGCACTGAAGCTTTCTTT. Protein sequence: CASSRPESFSTEAFF.

This chain joins TRBV28 and TRBJ1-5, with 8 bases fitting TRBD1. CDR1 and CDR2 from the germline V gene are MDHEN and SYDVKM. V was pared by 4 bases and J by 0 bases, with 5 bases of the junction left unmatched. This CDR3 region has 16 residues. The DNA for the CDR3 is TGTGCCAGCAGTTCCGGGACAGGCTATAGCAATCAGCCCCAGCATTTT. Amino acids: CASSSGTGYSNQPQHF.

The chain is built from TRBV9 and TRBJ2-7; 10 positions match TRBD1. The V and J ends lost 3 bases and 2 bases, in that order; junction bases with no gene match: 5. The CDR3 spans 15 residues. The germline gives CDR1 SGDLS, CDR2 YYNGEE. CDR3: CASSEGTGVAYEQYF. The CDR3 DNA reads TGTGCCAGCAGCGAGGGGACAGGGGTAGCCTACGAGCAGTACTTC.

The CDR3 DNA reads as TGCGCCAGCAGTGAGTGGGCGGGAGGGAACAATGAGCAGTTCTTC. This codes for CASSEWAGGNNEQFF. The chain links TRBV10-1 to TRBJ2-1; TRBD2 agrees at 9 bases. CDR1 WNHNN and CDR2 SYGVQD come from the germline V gene (reference sequence). The V and J ends lost 1 base and 5 bases, in that order; junction bases with no gene match: 3. The CDR3 has 15 residues.

The chain combines TRBV5-4 with TRBJ1-1; TRBD1 agrees at 7 bases. The CDR3 length is 15 residues. The junction had 8 bases not matched to a gene; V was cut back by 4 bases and J by 2 bases. Germline CDR1 SGHNT, CDR2 YYREEE (reference sequence). The CDR3: CASSLSQGTNTEAFF. In DNA, the CDR3 is TGTGCCAGCAGCCTCTCACAGGGGACTAACACTGAAGCTTTCTTT.

This clone was counted once. DNA of the CDR3: TGTGCCAGCAGCCAGAGCGGCGGGACCGGGGAGCTGTTTTTT. As protein: CASSQSGGTGELFF. The chain uses TRBV7-2 and TRBJ2-2, with D maybe TRBD2 (5 bases). Germline V gene sequence: CDR1 SGHTA, CDR2 FQGNSA. The CDR3 sequence is 14 residues long. V was shortened by 5 bases and J by 5 bases, with 12 bases between the two germline ends.

In DNA form, the CDR3 reads TGTGCCACCAGCACGCGAGCAGATACGCAGTATTTT. Its translation: CATSTRADTQYF. The V gene is TRBV15, the J gene TRBJ2-3; D is unclear. CDR3 length equals 12 residues. The ends were cut back, 4 bases at V and 4 bases at J, with 6 bases in the middle. The germline CDR1 and CDR2 sequences are LNHNV and YYDKDF (reference sequence). Drawing the rest from reference TRBV15 and TRBJ2-3, the complete variable domain is DAMVIQNPRYQVTQFGKPVTLSCSQTLNHNVMYWYQQKSSQAPKLLFHYYDKDFNNEADTPDNFQSRRPNTSFCFLDIRSPGLGDTAMYLCATSTRADTQYFGPGTRLTVL.

This chain links TRBV28 with TRBJ1-2, with D hard to call. This CDR3 comprises 12 residues. Germline lookup yields CDR1 MDHEN and CDR2 SYDVKM. Trimming took off 3 bases at V and 5 bases at J, with 7 bases between the two ends. The CDR3 DNA reads TGTGCCAGCAGTTTTCTCCGGTATGGCTACACCTTC. Its protein is CASSFLRYGYTF.

This clone was seen a handful of times. This chain connects TRBV14 to TRBJ1-5, with D tentatively TRBD1 (6 bases). Germline CDR1 SGHDN, CDR2 FVKESK. The CDR3 covers 13 residues. The V and J ends lost 3 bases and 4 bases respectively, with 7 bases between them. Here the CDR3 reads CASSHRGNQPQHF. The DNA of the CDR3 is TGTGCCAGCAGCCACAGGGGAAATCAGCCCCAGCATTTT.

The chain joins TRBV6-4 to TRBJ1-1, with 7 bases lining up with TRBD1. Germline loops: CDR1 MRHNA, CDR2 SNTAGT. V shed 6 bases, J shed 2 bases, and the junction held 6 bases outside the gene matches. This CDR3 has 14 amino acids. The CDR3 DNA sequence: TGTGCCAGCAGCCCCACAGGGGAAAACACTGAAGCTTTCTTT. Residues: CASSPTGENTEAFF.

The chain uses TRBV2 and TRBJ2-3; 8 positions match TRBD2. Germline V gives CDR1 SNHLY, CDR2 FYNNEI. This CDR3 spans 14 amino acids. Trimming cost V 5 bases and J 4 bases; bases outside gene matches: 5. In DNA, the CDR3 is TGTGCCAGCAGTCCGGGACTAGGGGCAGATACGCAGTATTTT. This translates into CASSPGLGADTQYF.

This chain connects TRBV28 to TRBJ1-5; D gene uncertain. V was trimmed by 9 bases and J by 0 bases, leaving 3 bases between them. The germline V gene encodes CDR1 MDHEN and CDR2 SYDVKM. The CDR3 contains 11 residues. CDR3 loop: CASHSNQPQHF. CDR3 in DNA: TGTGCCAGTCATAGCAATCAGCCCCAGCATTTT.

The J gene is TRBJ2-3, the V gene TRBV5-6; TRBD2 is a possible D gene (5 bases). Trimming shortened V by 0 bases and J by 5 bases, and 10 bases separated the two germline ends. CDR3 length equals 14 residues. The germline V gene encodes CDR1 SGHDT and CDR2 YYEEEE. The CDR3 bases are TGTGCCAGCAGCTTGGTCGGGATCCGAGATACGCAGTATTTT. Its translation: CASSLVGIRDTQYF.

The J gene is TRBJ2-3, the V gene TRBV27; 8 nucleotides match TRBD1. The CDR3 loop spans 16 amino acids. After removal of 6 bases from V and 1 base from J, the junction contained 9 bases not matched to a gene. Germline-derived CDR1 and CDR2 are MNHEY and SMNVEV (reference sequence). The CDR3 DNA sequence: TGTGCCAGCAGACTCTACGGACAGGGTGGCACAGATACGCAGTATTTT. Its protein is CASRLYGQGGTDTQYF.